One sample yielded the 3 T cell receptor beta chains listed below, sequenced in a study of OX40 agonist ivuxolimab in advanced cancers. The protocol used for the library was the immunoSEQ multiplex PCR assay. Entries here come from immuneACCESS through TCRdb and include only in-frame sequences with V and J called. Some clones fail to appear in such tables; in the studies checked, an unresolved V gene covers under half of the shortfall, and the cause of the remainder is unknown. The sample table lists about 26,000 clones, about nine tenths of them with a count of one. The top ten clones comprise around a fifth of the sample. This sample comprised CD4+ or CD8+ T cells sorted from blood, obtained in a trial of the OX40 agonist ivuxolimab. The source of these receptors is an adult with an advanced solid tumor such as melanoma, head and neck, liver or kidney cancer.

This clone was seen a single time. This chain uses TRBV4-1 with TRBJ1-1; the match to TRBD1 covers 8 bases. The CDR3 sequence is 13 residues long. Germline V gene lookup returns CDR1 MGHRA and CDR2 YSYEKL. J gave up 6 bases and V 8 bases, and 8 bases lay outside the gene matches. The CDR3 region is CASAGTGISEAFF. CDR3 nucleotides: TGCGCCAGCGCCGGGACAGGTATTTCTGAAGCTTTCTTT.

This chain joins TRBV27 and TRBJ2-6; the match to TRBD2 covers 7 bases. Looked up from germline, CDR1 is MNHEY and CDR2 is SMNVEV (reference sequence). This CDR3 is built from 17 residues. V shed 4 bases and J 2 bases; nucleotides not matched to a gene: 8. CDR3 amino acids: CASSWGGPSAGANVLTF. For the CDR3, the DNA is TGTGCCAGCAGTTGGGGGGGACCGTCCGCTGGGGCCAACGTCCTGACTTTC.

The chain carries TRBV5-1 and TRBJ1-4; 8 nucleotides agree with TRBD1. The CDR3 has 13 residues. Trimming removed 4 bases from V and 7 bases from J; junction bases left unmatched: 3. Germline values: CDR1 SGHRS, CDR2 YFSETQ. CDR3 residues: CASSLDRGEKLFF. The CDR3 DNA is TGCGCCAGCAGCCTAGACAGGGGTGAAAAACTGTTTTTT.